Sequencing of this TCR beta chain was carried out in a study of blood T cell repertoires in COVID-19. Measured with immunoSEQ multiplex PCR; TCRdb has only the in-frame clones, and not every one. The data contain roughly 160,000 clones, about four fifths of them singletons. The germline gives CDR1 WNHNN, CDR2 SYGVQD (reference sequence). V trimming: 5 bases; J trimming: 5 bases; junction bases outside the gene matches: 3. This CDR3 spans 13 amino acids. Recovery meant two consecutive negative NP/OP PCR tests, professional clearance, or resolved symptoms. The sequence came from a woman in her sixties who had recovered from COVID-19. Sequencing was performed on PBMCs or T cells enriched from blood (not recorded which). The chain has TRBV10-1 and TRBJ1-1; 9 bases fit TRBD1. In DNA, the CDR3 is TGCGCCAGCAGTTGGGACAGGGTTACTGAAGCTTTCTTT. It encodes CASSWDRVTEAFF.